This T cell receptor beta chain was captured by sequencing in a study of cytomegalovirus exposure and HLA in healthy donors. In the study overall: There were 100 million to 130 million unique TCR beta sequences, drawn from roughly 200 million T cells, in an earlier analysis.

V lost 4 bases and J lost 0, with 20 bases in between. The CDR3 spans 18 residues. CDR1 SGHRS and CDR2 YFSETQ come from the germline V gene. Study conclusions and caveats: In a later analysis, at a false discovery rate of 0.05, under 20,000 TCR beta sequences were associated with HLA alleles. Some TCR beta chains (164 of them) were listed as cytomegalovirus-associated.

As for this clone: Its specificity is not known.

PCR was performed using 60 Vbeta and 13 Jbeta primers. Some clones are missing from TCRdb's copy, which holds only in-frame ones; the method was immunoSEQ multiplex PCR. In the table there are 97,000 or so clones, approximately 87% of which are singletons. The clonotype was recovered from a man aged 35 to 55 in good health and CMV-seronegative. The rearrangement links TRBV5-1 to TRBJ2-4; weak D call: TRBD2 (6 bases). Sequenced sample: PBMCs. CDR3 loop: CASSAGRDSILAKNIQYF. The DNA of the CDR3 is TGCGCCAGCAGCGCCGGCAGGGACTCCATCCTAGCCAAAAACATTCAGTACTTC.